The following is a TCR beta chain sequence with its context. Antigen specificity is unknown. This sample was taken from a study of cytomegalovirus exposure and HLA in healthy donors. Study as a whole: Across 300 to 400 genotyped donors, 81% landed in the Caucasian-associated ancestry cluster. The study's findings and limits: Researchers catalogued 164 TCR beta chains as cytomegalovirus-associated.

Primers: 60 Vbeta forward and 13 Jbeta reverse. Sequenced by immunoSEQ multiplex PCR; TCRdb stores in-frame clones only, minus some. The sample lists around 240,000 clones, more than 75% seen once, with 5% to 6% in the top ten. Everyone who donated was a healthy bone marrow donor. Germline V gene data show CDR1 as MNHNY and CDR2 as SVGAGI (reference sequence). V was cut by 6 bases and J by 0 bases, with 7 bases left in between. The CDR3 is 13 amino acids. Sample: PBMCs. This TCR derives from a middle-aged woman in good health and CMV-seropositive. The V gene is TRBV6-6, the J gene TRBJ2-3; D gene ambiguous. The CDR3 protein is CASSRTSTDTQYF. The CDR3 coding sequence is TGTGCCAGCAGCCGTACTAGCACAGATACGCAGTATTTT.